The 11 T cell receptor beta chains below were found in one sample sequenced in a study of cytomegalovirus exposure and HLA in healthy donors. With 60 Vbeta and 13 Jbeta primers, the PCR was carried out. Measured with immunoSEQ multiplex PCR; TCRdb has only the in-frame clones, and not every one. In the table there are about 140,000 clones, around 80% of which are singletons. Sample: PBMCs. Every receptor here comes from a woman aged 55-69 years in good health and CMV-seropositive.

The chain combines TRBV2 with TRBJ2-1; TRBD2 aligns across 13 bases. Germline V gene data show CDR1 as SNHLY and CDR2 as FYNNEI. This CDR3 contains 16 residues. Germline trimming cut 3 bases from V and 7 bases from J; bases unmatched to any gene: 6. Written as DNA, the CDR3 is TGTGCCAGCAGTGAGACTAGCGGGAGGTCGGGTAATGAGCAGTTCTTC. Translated, it gives CASSETSGRSGNEQFF. The variable domain in full, with the rest retrieved from reference TRBV2 and TRBJ2-1, is EPEVTQTPSHQVTQMGQEVILRCVPISNHLYFYWYRQILGQKVEFLVSFYNNEISEKSEIFDDQFSVERPDGSNFTLKIRSTKLEDSAMYFCASSETSGRSGNEQFFGPGTRLTVL.

The J gene is TRBJ1-5, the V gene TRBV28; D might be TRBD1 (5 bases). The CDR3 extends over 14 amino acids. The V gene lost 8 bases and the J gene lost 3 bases, with 14 bases spanning the gap. Germline loops: CDR1 MDHEN, CDR2 SYDVKM. The CDR3 DNA reads TGTGCCAGCGGCCTGGGGGGGTCCAATCAGCCCCAGCATTTT. Protein sequence: CASGLGGSNQPQHF.

J is TRBJ1-5 and V is TRBV6-6, with 8 bases fitting TRBD1. Per the germline V gene, CDR1 is MNHNY and CDR2 is SVGAGI (reference sequence). This CDR3 region has 14 residues. V lost 6 bases and J lost 6; bases outside the gene matches: 7. The chain's CDR3 is CASSHGQGSQPQHF. The CDR3 nucleotides read TGTGCCAGCAGCCACGGACAGGGAAGTCAGCCCCAGCATTTT.

The rearrangement links TRBV13 to TRBJ2-5; a possible D gene is TRBD1 (6 bases). With the DNA end fitting TRBJ2-7 better, the J assignment may be wrong. Looked up from germline, CDR1 is PRHDT and CDR2 is FYEKMQ (reference sequence). The CDR3 consists of 13 residues. The CDR3 loop reads CASSFIQGYEQYF. The CDR3 DNA reads TGTGCCAGCAGCTTCATACAGGGTTACGAGCAGTACTTC.

This chain joins TRBV4-1 and TRBJ1-5; the match to TRBD1 covers 7 bases. Per germline, CDR1 MGHRA and CDR2 YSYEKL. The CDR3 length is 14 residues. V dropped 4 bases and J dropped 5; count of bases not matched to a gene: 5. CDR3 sequence reads: CASSPRQGDQPQHF. In DNA, the CDR3 is TGCGCCAGCAGCCCCAGGCAGGGGGATCAGCCCCAGCATTTT.

The gene calls are TRBV10-3 and TRBJ2-1; weak D call: TRBD1 (6 bases). Trimming left V 6 bases short and J 8 bases short, with 17 bases between. This CDR3 has 14 amino acids. Germline-derived CDR1 and CDR2 are ENHRY and SYGVKD. The CDR3: CAISTGTSGDEQFF. CDR3 in DNA: TGTGCCATCAGCACCGGGACATCGGGCGATGAGCAGTTCTTC.

The rearrangement joins TRBV29-1 to TRBJ2-2; 11 nucleotides align to TRBD1. The CDR3 covers 14 residues. The germline CDR1 and CDR2 sequences are SQVTM and ANQGSEA. CDR3 sequence reads: CSALGQGAAGELFF. CDR3 bases: TGCAGTGCCTTAGGACAGGGGGCGGCCGGGGAGCTGTTTTTT.

The chain combines TRBV19 with TRBJ2-7, with TRBD1 identical over 7 bases. Germline V gene lookup returns CDR1 LNHDA and CDR2 SQIVND (reference sequence). With 5 bases clipped from V and 0 bases from J, the junction kept 7 bases outside the gene matches. The CDR3 runs to 15 residues. The CDR3 region is CASSLATGASYEQYF. The CDR3 coding sequence is TGTGCCAGTAGTCTCGCAACAGGGGCCTCCTACGAGCAGTACTTC.

The rearrangement joins TRBV4-3 to TRBJ2-6, with a weak D call TRBD1 (7 bases). Trimming removed 5 bases at V and 0 bases at J, with 23 bases between. Germline CDR1 is LGHNA and CDR2 is YSLEER. CDR3 length: 20 residues. DNA of the CDR3: TGCGCCAGCAGCTCTCCGAGGGTTCCAGGGGGGCACTCTGGGGCCAACGTCCTGACTTTC. This gives the protein CASSSPRVPGGHSGANVLTF.

The gene calls are TRBV28 and TRBJ1-1; 8 nucleotides agree with TRBD1. Unmatched junction bases numbered 4, after V lost 3 bases and J lost 1 base. The CDR3 loop spans 15 amino acids. Germline V gene data show CDR1 as MDHEN and CDR2 as SYDVKM. The CDR3 loop is CASSFLDRGNTEAFF. In DNA form, the CDR3 reads TGTGCCAGCAGTTTTCTCGACAGGGGGAACACTGAAGCTTTCTTT.

This chain connects TRBV19 to TRBJ1-1; D gene ambiguous. This CDR3 has 14 residues. Germline CDR1 LNHDA, CDR2 SQIVND (reference sequence). Trimming stripped 5 bases from V and 4 bases from J, with 14 bases between. In DNA form, the CDR3 reads TGTGCCAGTAGTGCCAGGACTTCGGGCACTGAAGCTTTCTTT. As protein: CASSARTSGTEAFF. Full variable domain (missing parts from reference TRBV19 and TRBJ1-1): DGGITQSPKYLFRKEGQNVTLSCEQNLNHDAMYWYRQDPGQGLRLIYYSQIVNDFQKGDIAEGYSVSREKKESFPLTVTSAQKNPTAFYLCASSARTSGTEAFFGQGTRLTVV.